Detailed here is one T cell receptor (beta chain). Germline assignment: CDR1 DFQATT and CDR2 SNEGSKA (reference sequence). Trimming cost V 5 bases and J 3 bases, with 8 bases left between them. This CDR3 region has 11 residues. Those enrolled, adults aged roughly 18 to 95 years, came from about two dozen US areas. Participants' reported clinical history set cohort assignment. The entry originates in a study of blood T cell repertoires in COVID-19. At the level of the study: The United States, Italy and Spain were the sources of the acute and convalescent COVID-19 samples.

Profiled with immunoSEQ multiplex PCR; TCRdb holds only in-frame clones, not every one. Seen here are hundreds of thousands of clones, 88% observed once, and the top ten hold 14% to 15%. The sample taken for sequencing was PBMCs or T cells enriched from blood (not recorded which). The TCR was taken from a woman in her 50s with acute COVID-19. The chain uses TRBV20-1 and TRBJ2-7; D is unresolved. CDR3 protein: CSAPSGYEQYF. CDR3 nucleotides: TGCAGTGCTCCGAGTGGCTACGAGCAGTACTTC.